The 16 T cell receptor beta chains below all came from one sample that was sequenced in a study of beta chain features in type 1 diabetes. The study, taken as a whole, reports: Among all four CD4+ subsets, Type 1 diabetes patients had TCRB CDR3s that were moderately but significantly shorter.

Antigen specificity for these receptors is unknown. Sequenced material consisted of expressed TCRB transcripts (all of the isolated RNA was reverse transcribed). Repertoires were generated with immunoSEQ multiplex PCR, while TCRdb's copy carries only in-frame clones and drops some. The sample holds 640,000 or so clones; more than 13% are singletons and the top ten take roughly 0.04%. The specimen sequenced was naive CD4+ T cells from blood. Receptors originate from a young man with type 1 diabetes.

This clone was found a few times. The chain recombines TRBV18 with TRBJ1-4, with D possibly being TRBD1 (5 bases). Trimming removed 3 bases at V and 8 bases at J, with 10 bases between. Germline-derived CDR1 and CDR2 are KGHSH and LQKENI. The CDR3 extends over 13 amino acids. CDR3 amino acids: CASSPRGEEKLFF. CDR3 in DNA: TGTGCCAGCTCACCGCGGGGGGAAGAAAAACTGTTTTTT.

The chain carries TRBV9 and TRBJ2-2; TRBD2 matches 7 bases. Looked up from germline, CDR1 is SGDLS and CDR2 is YYNGEE. J gave up 4 bases and V 0 bases, and 3 bases lay outside the gene matches. CDR3 length: 15 residues. CDR3 nucleotide sequence: TGTGCCAGCAGCGTAGCGGGGGGACCCACCGGGGAGCTGTTTTTT. It codes for CASSVAGGPTGELFF. The complete variable domain, with remaining parts taken from reference TRBV9 and TRBJ2-2, reads DSGVTQTPKHLITATGQRVTLRCSPRSGDLSVYWYQQSLDQGLQFLIQYYNGEERAKGNILERFSAQQFPDLHSELNLSSLELGDSALYFCASSVAGGPTGELFFGEGSRLTVL.

The sample holds a few counts of this clone. The CDR3 nucleotides are TGTGCCAGCACCTCCGGGGTAGCGGGCTCCTACAATGAGCAGTTCTTC. This sequence encodes CASTSGVAGSYNEQFF. V usage is TRBV21-1 and J usage is TRBJ2-1; TRBD2, the table's D call, was not compared with the DNA. TRBV21-1 is deemed a pseudogene. CDR3 length: 16 amino acids.

The chain has TRBV6-6 and TRBJ2-7, with 10 bases that match TRBD1. The V gene's germline CDR1 is MNHNY and CDR2 SVGAGI (reference sequence). V lost 6 bases to trimming and J lost 4 bases; unmatched junction nucleotides: 9. The CDR3 covers 15 residues. CDR3 sequence reads: CASSQGQGGSYEQYF. The CDR3 DNA reads TGTGCCAGCAGCCAAGGACAGGGGGGTTCGTACGAGCAGTACTTC.

V is TRBV13 and J is TRBJ2-1, with D tentatively TRBD2 (6 bases). CDR1 PRHDT and CDR2 FYEKMQ come from the germline V gene (reference sequence). The CDR3 runs to 13 residues. V was clipped by 6 bases and J by 4 bases, with 10 bases between them. The CDR3 is CASSSRDYNEQFF. CDR3 coding DNA: TGTGCCAGCAGTTCGCGGGATTACAATGAGCAGTTCTTC.

CDR3 nucleotides: TGCAGCGTCCACAACAGGGACACAGATACGCAGTATTTT. Its translation: CSVHNRDTDTQYF. This sequence joins TRBV29-1 and TRBJ2-3; possibly TRBD1 for D (6 bases). V was trimmed by 6 bases and J by 2 bases, leaving 12 bases between them. Germline values: CDR1 SQVTM, CDR2 ANQGSEA. The CDR3 extends over 13 amino acids.

This clone was detected a few times. This chain joins TRBV11-2 and TRBJ1-2; 7 bases line up with TRBD1. This CDR3 is built from 15 residues. V was clipped by 4 bases and J by 1 base; unmatched bases: 6. Germline V gives CDR1 SGHAT, CDR2 FQNNGV. The CDR3 region has the DNA TGTGCCAGCAGCTCGACAGGGAAGGTTAACTATGGCTACACCTTC. Translated, it gives CASSSTGKVNYGYTF.

This clone was observed a few times. The J gene is TRBJ2-6, the V gene TRBV30; D not resolved. V was trimmed by 1 base and J by 4 bases, leaving 2 bases between them. This CDR3 contains 12 residues. CDR1 and CDR2 (germline): GTSNPN, SVGIG (reference sequence). This CDR3 reads CAWSEGANVLTF. The DNA for the CDR3 is TGTGCCTGGAGTGAAGGGGCCAACGTCCTGACTTTC.

This clone has a handful of counts. V is TRBV25-1 and J is TRBJ2-3; the D gene is possibly TRBD2 (6 bases). Trimming took 8 bases from V and 3 from J, leaving 15 bases between them. The CDR3 is made up of 14 amino acids. The germline V gene has CDR1 MGHDK and CDR2 SYGVNS. The CDR3 loop is CASQVGGTTDTQYF. Here the CDR3 DNA reads TGTGCCAGCCAGGTCGGGGGTACGACAGATACGCAGTATTTT.

The sample holds a few counts of this clone. The chain recombines TRBV30 with TRBJ2-3; D is undetermined. Germline CDR1 is GTSNPN and CDR2 is SVGIG (reference sequence). The CDR3 spans 14 residues. Trimming cost V 2 bases and J 0 bases, with 9 bases left between them. Here the CDR3 DNA reads TGTGCCTGGAGTAAGACGTCTAGCACAGATACGCAGTATTTT. Its protein product is CAWSKTSSTDTQYF.

This clone was observed a few times. The chain joins TRBV14 to TRBJ1-1; maybe TRBD1 (5 bases). CDR3 length: 13 amino acids. Looked up from germline, CDR1 is SGHDN and CDR2 is FVKESK. V was shortened by 3 bases and J by 5 bases, with 10 bases between the two germline ends. The CDR3: CASSHKGRTEAFF. CDR3 sequence (DNA): TGTGCCAGCAGCCATAAGGGGCGGACTGAAGCTTTCTTT.

This clone was seen only a few times. This chain connects TRBV10-3 to TRBJ2-1, with a tentative D call TRBD2 (6 bases). Per germline, CDR1 ENHRY and CDR2 SYGVKD. V dropped 8 bases and J dropped 7 bases, with 15 bases sitting between them. The CDR3 contains 13 residues. The CDR3 nucleotides are TGTGCCATCTCCTCTACGGGGGATAATGAGCAGTTCTTC. This codes for CAISSTGDNEQFF.

This clone was counted between two and nine times. The chain employs TRBV2 and TRBJ2-1; D possibly corresponds to TRBD1 (5 bases). The V gene lost 11 bases and the J gene lost 1 base, with 12 bases spanning the gap. The CDR3 loop spans 13 amino acids. Per the germline V gene, CDR1 is SNHLY and CDR2 is FYNNEI. The chain's CDR3 is CAGKTESYNEQFF. CDR3 in DNA: TGTGCCGGAAAGACAGAATCCTACAATGAGCAGTTCTTC.

This clone was found a few times. Other DNA sequences in this specimen translate into the identical CDR3. The chain combines TRBV5-1 with TRBJ2-7; D is uncertain. The CDR3 sequence is 13 residues long. Trimming removed 2 bases from V and 2 bases from J, with 8 bases in between. Germline V gene lookup returns CDR1 SGHRS and CDR2 YFSETQ. As DNA, the CDR3 is TGCGCCAGCAGCTTAGCTGCCGCCTACGAGCAGTACTTC. Amino acid sequence: CASSLAAAYEQYF.

This clone has just a few counts. The chain combines TRBV10-3 with TRBJ2-1; weak D call: TRBD1 (7 bases). Germline values: CDR1 ENHRY, CDR2 SYGVKD. The V end was cut by 6 bases, the J end by 7 bases, with 19 bases between. This CDR3 spans 15 amino acids. The CDR3 sequence: CAISGPGAGGNEQFF. Written as DNA, the CDR3 is TGTGCCATCAGCGGGCCTGGGGCAGGGGGGAATGAGCAGTTCTTC.

This clone has only a few counts. The chain has TRBV5-4 and TRBJ2-5; 9 nucleotides line up with TRBD1. Germline loops: CDR1 SGHNT, CDR2 YYREEE (reference sequence). There are 15 residues in the CDR3. The V segment lost 1 base and the J segment 2 bases; nucleotides outside the gene matches: 3. CDR3 DNA: TGTGCCAGCAGCTTGAAAGGACAGGGGCAAGAGACCCAGTACTTC. Translation gives CASSLKGQGQETQYF.